The next 15 T cell receptor beta chains were all read from a single sample in a study of cytomegalovirus exposure and HLA in healthy donors. PCR amplification relied on 60 Vbeta primers (plus 13 Jbeta primers). Sequencing was performed with immunoSEQ multiplex PCR; in TCRdb, only in-frame clones are kept and a portion is missing. The table shows around 120,000 clones, with 81% occurring only once. The material sequenced was PBMCs. Every receptor here comes from a man younger than 35 in good health and CMV-seronegative.

CDR3 sequence (DNA): TGTGCCAGCAGCACTGGACAGATTAGCAATCAGCCCCAGCATTTT. Protein product: CASSTGQISNQPQHF. This chain connects TRBV5-6 to TRBJ1-5; possible D gene TRBD1, 6 bases. This CDR3 is built from 15 residues. V dropped 4 bases and J dropped 0 bases, with 11 bases sitting between them. Germline V gene data show CDR1 as SGHDT and CDR2 as YYEEEE.

The chain couples TRBV6-5 to TRBJ1-1; 11 nucleotides line up with TRBD1. CDR1 and CDR2 from the germline V gene are MNHEY and SVGAGI. Trimming removed 0 bases from V and 5 bases from J; junction bases left unmatched: 5. This CDR3 is built from 16 residues. This chain's CDR3 is CASSYSPWDRGTEAFF. Written as DNA, the CDR3 is TGTGCCAGCAGTTACTCCCCCTGGGACAGGGGGACTGAAGCTTTCTTT.

This chain links TRBV4-3 with TRBJ1-1, with 11 nucleotides matching TRBD1. J lost 7 bases, V lost 4 bases, and 14 bases had no gene match. The CDR3 loop spans 17 amino acids. Germline V lookup: CDR1 LGHNA, CDR2 YSLEER. CDR3 sequence: CASSPRGGTGGDIEAFF. The CDR3 region has the DNA TGCGCCAGCAGCCCAAGAGGGGGGACAGGGGGTGACATTGAAGCTTTCTTT.

The V gene is TRBV19, the J gene TRBJ1-1; no clear D. CDR1 and CDR2 from the germline V gene are LNHDA and SQIVND (reference sequence). Deletions cut 5 bases from V and 0 bases from J, with 10 bases between. The CDR3 sequence is 14 residues long. The CDR3 sequence is CASSRTVLNTEAFF. Written as DNA, the CDR3 is TGTGCCAGTAGTCGAACAGTGTTGAACACTGAAGCTTTCTTT.

V usage is TRBV30 and J usage is TRBJ1-4; maybe TRBD1 (6 bases). The germline V gene encodes CDR1 GTSNPN and CDR2 SVGIG (reference sequence). V lost 1 base, J lost 7 bases, and 10 bases lay in between. This CDR3 is built from 13 residues. CDR3 bases: TGTGCCTGGAGTGAGGGGGGGGGTGAAAAACTGTTTTTT. Translating gives CAWSEGGGEKLFF.

The chain is built from TRBV27 and TRBJ2-5, with 8 bases fitting TRBD1. V lost 5 bases, J lost 11 bases, and 13 bases stayed unmatched. The CDR3 is 14 amino acids. Germline CDR1 is MNHEY and CDR2 is SMNVEV (reference sequence). CDR3 sequence: CASSKRQGFREQYF. The CDR3 nucleotides read TGTGCCAGCAGTAAAAGACAGGGGTTTAGGGAGCAGTACTTC.

V gene TRBV4-3 combines with J gene TRBJ2-5; maybe TRBD2 (6 bases). The V gene's germline CDR1 is LGHNA and CDR2 YSLEER. V lost 3 bases to trimming and J lost 5 bases, with 16 bases between them. The CDR3 spans 15 residues. Written as DNA, the CDR3 is TGCGCCAGCAGCCAGGGGCCCGGGGGAACTGAGACCCAGTACTTC. Encoded protein: CASSQGPGGTETQYF.

This clone was observed once. The V gene is TRBV19, the J gene TRBJ1-1; D not certain. CDR1 LNHDA and CDR2 SQIVND come from the germline V gene (reference sequence). V lost 1 base to trimming and J lost 5 bases, with 14 bases between them. The CDR3 loop spans 15 amino acids. CDR3 sequence reads: CASSIVSRTGTEAFF. CDR3 DNA sequence: TGTGCCAGTAGTATAGTCTCCAGGACGGGGACTGAAGCTTTCTTT.

This clone has more than one count but fewer than ten. The rearrangement links TRBV28 to TRBJ1-1, with D unresolved. Trimming stripped 7 bases from V and 4 bases from J, with 13 bases between. Germline V gene data show CDR1 as MDHEN and CDR2 as SYDVKM. The CDR3 is made up of 13 amino acids. The CDR3 here is CASNRDLGTEAFF. DNA for the CDR3: TGTGCCAGCAATAGAGACTTGGGCACTGAAGCTTTCTTT.

This rearrangement joins TRBV28 to TRBJ1-1, with TRBD1 as a possible D gene (6 bases). The CDR3 totals 10 residues. V dropped 7 bases and J dropped 9 bases, with 9 bases sitting between them. Looked up from germline, CDR1 is MDHEN and CDR2 is SYDVKM. CDR3 region: CASTRDKAFF. The CDR3 DNA reads TGTGCCAGCACCCGGGACAAAGCTTTCTTT.

J is TRBJ2-2 and V is TRBV9, with 13 bases aligning to TRBD2. CDR3 size: 17 residues. V lost 2 bases and J lost 6; bases outside the gene matches: 7. The V gene's germline CDR1 is SGDLS and CDR2 YYNGEE. The CDR3 protein is CASSVRLAGGLSGELFF. CDR3 DNA sequence: TGTGCCAGCAGCGTGAGACTAGCGGGGGGATTGTCCGGGGAGCTGTTTTTT.

V is TRBV29-1 and J is TRBJ1-1; 8 bases line up with TRBD1. The length of the CDR3 is 13 residues. CDR1 is SQVTM, CDR2 ANQGSEA, per germline. J gave up 11 bases and V 5 bases, and 13 bases lay outside the gene matches. The CDR3 loop reads CSVSISQGEWAFF. For the CDR3, the DNA is TGCAGCGTTTCCATATCACAGGGGGAGTGGGCTTTCTTT.

This clone was observed a handful of times. This rearrangement joins TRBV6-6 to TRBJ2-7, with D tentatively TRBD1 (6 bases). The V end was cut by 5 bases, the J end by 4 bases, with 9 bases between. The CDR3 consists of 12 residues. Germline CDR1 is MNHNY and CDR2 is SVGAGI (reference sequence). CDR3 sequence reads: CASSKDSYEQYF. CDR3 DNA sequence: TGTGCCAGCAGTAAGGACAGTTACGAGCAGTACTTC.

The chain carries TRBV5-4 and TRBJ2-1; TRBD2 might be the D (5 bases). CDR1 is SGHNT and CDR2 is YYREEE in the germline V gene (reference sequence). Trimming removed 0 bases at V and 9 bases at J, with 7 bases between. The CDR3 is 12 amino acids. The CDR3 region has the DNA TGTGCCAGCAGCTTGGCGCGGGCTGAGCAGTTCTTC. Its protein product is CASSLARAEQFF.

The chain combines TRBV9 with TRBJ1-1; TRBD1 is a possible D gene (6 bases). From germline, CDR1 is SGDLS and CDR2 YYNGEE. V was trimmed by 3 bases and J by 10 bases, leaving 10 bases between them. The CDR3 loop spans 11 amino acids. This chain's CDR3 is CASSARGRAFF. Here the CDR3 DNA reads TGTGCCAGCAGCGCCAGGGGCCGAGCTTTCTTT. Full variable domain (outside the CDR3, taken from reference TRBV9 and TRBJ1-1): DSGVTQTPKHLITATGQRVTLRCSPRSGDLSVYWYQQSLDQGLQFLIQYYNGEERAKGNILERFSAQQFPDLHSELNLSSLELGDSALYFCASSARGRAFFGQGTRLTVV.